Following are 2 T cell receptor beta chains from one sample sequenced in a study of identical twins (dated by TCRdb to about 2016). Library preparation used 5' RACE. The instrument was an Illumina HiSeq 2000. The public sequencing data were trimmed at Q25 with fastp and processed into clonotypes with MiXCR by TCRdb, which kept only in-frame beta chains. Rows are combined by CDR3 protein, so each entry shows the most common genes and DNA. The sample table holds 300,000 to 400,000 distinct CDR3 sequences, of which over 9% were seen once. The top ten clonotypes cover 7.2% of the sample. This same sample was also taken into another study, of yellow fever vaccine responses in identical twins.

The sample consisted of CD8+ T cells sorted from blood. The receptor set was obtained from a woman between 18 and 29 years old in good health.

This clonotype came up a few times. A much larger clone lies one base from this, so it may be a read error. The chain is built from TRBV5-1 and TRBJ2-7; tentatively, D is TRBD1 (6 bases). V lost 3 bases and J lost 0, with 10 bases in between. The CDR3 loop spans 14 amino acids. CDR1 and CDR2 (germline): SGHRS, YFSETQ. CDR3 amino acids: CASSSRDTSYEQYF. CDR3 nucleotide sequence: TGCGCCAGCAGCTCCCGGGACACCTCCTACGAGCAGTACTTC.

This rearrangement joins TRBV2 to TRBJ1-2, with a weak D call TRBD1 (5 bases). The germline gives CDR1 SNHLY, CDR2 FYNNEI. Trimming took off 3 bases at V and 5 bases at J, with 16 bases between the two ends. CDR3 size: 15 residues. CDR3 residues: CASSEPGTVRYGYTF. As DNA, the CDR3 is TGTGCCAGCAGTGAGCCCGGGACGGTGAGGTATGGCTACACCTTC.